These 27 T cell receptor beta chains originate from one sample sequenced in a study of vaccination effects on CD4 cells after COVID-19. With the ViraFEST assay, the study expanded antigen-specific CD4+ T cells using viral peptide pools, then sequenced them. After less than twelve days in culture, the CD4+ T cells were isolated. These receptors lack a known antigen. Using immunoSEQ multiplex PCR, the repertoire was profiled, and TCRdb retains in-frame clones only, with some absent. In the table there are around 79,000 clones, approximately 74% of which are singletons. Sequenced here: CD4+ T cells from PBMCs cultured with HCoV-229E spike peptides, sampled before COVID-19 vaccination. These receptors originate from a human donor who received a COVID-19 vaccine.

This clone was recorded a few times. The V gene is TRBV3-1 (or the pseudogene TRBV3-2), the J gene TRBJ1-5; 10 nucleotides match TRBD1. Germline loops: CDR1 LGHDT, CDR2 YNNKEL (reference sequence). V shed 5 bases, J shed 7 bases, and the junction held 5 bases outside the gene matches. The CDR3 totals 14 residues. The CDR3, as DNA: TGTGCCAGCAGCAAAGGACAGGGGGAACAGCCCCAGCATTTT. It codes for CASSKGQGEQPQHF.

This chain joins TRBV18 and TRBJ2-7; 8 bases are a match to TRBD1. This CDR3 contains 15 residues. CDR1 is KGHSH and CDR2 is LQKENI in the germline V gene. Unmatched junction bases numbered 8, after V lost 1 base and J lost 6 bases. The CDR3 nucleotides are TGTGCCAGCTCACCACTCAGGGGGCGAAATGGCGAGCAGTACGTC. Translation: CASSPLRGRNGEQYV.

This clone was seen once. The chain couples TRBV27 to TRBJ1-4; tentatively, D is TRBD1 (6 bases). Germline loops: CDR1 MNHEY, CDR2 SMNVEV (reference sequence). The CDR3 is 17 amino acids. Trimming cost V 5 bases and J 7 bases, with 23 bases left between them. CDR3 sequence reads: CASSPRGRGGFGEKLFF. The CDR3 region has the DNA TGTGCCAGCAGTCCGCGGGGCAGGGGAGGGTTTGGTGAAAAACTGTTTTTT. The entire variable domain, with the rest obtained from reference TRBV27 and TRBJ1-4, is as follows: EAQVTQNPRYLITVTGKKLTVTCSQNMNHEYMSWYRQDPGLGLRQIYYSMNVEVTDKGDVPEGYKVSRKEKRNFPLILESPSPNQTSLYFCASSPRGRGGFGEKLFFGSGTQLSVL.

This clone showed up just once. The V gene is TRBV10-3, the J gene TRBJ2-3; 10 nucleotides agree with TRBD2. Germline lookup yields CDR1 ENHRY and CDR2 SYGVKD. The ends lost 0 bases at V and 1 base at J; junction bases unmatched: 4. The CDR3 spans 17 residues. The CDR3 nucleotides read TGTGCCATCAGTGAGTCTCGTGGACTAGCGGGCACAGATACGCAGTATTTT. Protein: CAISESRGLAGTDTQYF.

V gene TRBV5-8 combines with J gene TRBJ2-3; the match to TRBD1 covers 10 bases. The CDR3 loop spans 14 amino acids. CDR1 is SGHTS, CDR2 YDEGEE, per germline. The ends lost 7 bases at V and 1 base at J; junction bases unmatched: 3. CDR3 protein: CASPGTGGTDTQYF. The DNA for the CDR3 is TGTGCCAGCCCCGGGACAGGGGGCACAGATACGCAGTATTTT.

The chain couples TRBV12-5 to TRBJ1-1; D unclear. V lost 4 bases, J lost 3 bases, and 15 bases lay in between. Germline lookup yields CDR1 LGHNT and CDR2 FRNRAP. The CDR3 is made up of 15 amino acids. In DNA form, the CDR3 reads TGTGCTAGTGGTTGGGCAGTGGTAGCGGACACTGAAGCTTTCTTT. Its protein is CASGWAVVADTEAFF.

The J gene is TRBJ2-6, the V gene TRBV19; 9 positions match TRBD1. The germline V gene has CDR1 LNHDA and CDR2 SQIVND (reference sequence). J lost 2 bases, V lost 5 bases, and 7 bases had no gene match. CDR3 size: 17 residues. CDR3 sequence (DNA): TGTGCCAGTAGTCTTGGACAGGGGAGGACTGGGGCCAACGTCCTGACTTTC. Translation: CASSLGQGRTGANVLTF. Full variable domain (remainder filled in from reference TRBV19 and TRBJ2-6): DGGITQSPKYLFRKEGQNVTLSCEQNLNHDAMYWYRQDPGQGLRLIYYSQIVNDFQKGDIAEGYSVSREKKESFPLTVTSAQKNPTAFYLCASSLGQGRTGANVLTFGAGSRLTVL.

The chain combines TRBV12-3 or TRBV12-4 with TRBJ1-3; D call uncertain. The CDR3 loop spans 13 amino acids. V was clipped by 6 bases and J by 0 bases, with 6 bases between them. The CDR3 sequence: CASSAHSGNTIYF. In DNA form, the CDR3 reads TGTGCCAGCAGCGCCCACTCTGGAAACACCATATATTTT.

This sequence joins TRBV5-5 and TRBJ2-3; either TRBD1 or TRBD2 may fit D (5 bases each). The germline V gene encodes CDR1 SGHKS and CDR2 YYEKEE (reference sequence). The V and J ends lost 4 bases and 0 bases respectively, with 12 bases between them. The length of the CDR3 is 15 residues. The CDR3 loop reads CASSEGIYSTDTQYF. In nucleotides, the CDR3 is TGTGCCAGCAGCGAGGGGATCTATAGCACAGATACGCAGTATTTT.

This clone was observed once. The chain combines TRBV19 with TRBJ2-5; D is uncertain. V dropped 5 bases and J dropped 1 base, with 11 bases sitting between them. The V gene's germline CDR1 is LNHDA and CDR2 SQIVND (reference sequence). The CDR3 consists of 14 residues. In DNA form, the CDR3 reads TGTGCCAGTAGTTATGGCCCCGCCCAAGAGACCCAGTACTTC. Its translation: CASSYGPAQETQYF.

The rearrangement uses TRBV18 and TRBJ1-1; no reliable D call. The germline V gene encodes CDR1 KGHSH and CDR2 LQKENI. This CDR3 is built from 14 residues. V dropped 2 bases and J dropped 0 bases, with 7 bases sitting between them. The chain's CDR3 is CASSPGFLNTEAFF. The DNA for the CDR3 is TGTGCCAGCTCACCAGGGTTTTTGAACACTGAAGCTTTCTTT.

The chain employs TRBV28 and TRBJ2-7; D possibly corresponds to TRBD1 (6 bases). V lost 1 base to trimming and J lost 7 bases, with 14 bases between them. This CDR3 has 14 residues. Germline-derived CDR1 and CDR2 are MDHEN and SYDVKM. The CDR3 region is CASSLLGARWEQYV. DNA of the CDR3: TGTGCCAGCAGTTTATTGGGGGCCCGGTGGGAGCAGTACGTC.

The J gene is TRBJ1-4, the V gene TRBV19; unclear D gene. In germline, CDR1 is LNHDA, CDR2 SQIVND (reference sequence). With 9 bases removed from V and 4 bases from J, the gap between germline ends came to 18 bases. There are 15 residues in the CDR3. The CDR3 spells CASNRGRTFNEKLFF. CDR3 DNA sequence: TGTGCCAGCAACCGTGGGAGGACCTTTAATGAAAAACTGTTTTTT.

This sequence joins TRBV18 and TRBJ2-7; either TRBD1 or TRBD2 may fit D (5 bases each). V lost 4 bases and J 6 bases, leaving 19 bases between the germline ends. The CDR3 is made up of 15 amino acids. Germline V gene data show CDR1 as KGHSH and CDR2 as LQKENI. The CDR3 nucleotides read TGTGCCAGCTCACTCATCGGGACGGCGGACCTCGAGCAGTACGTC. It codes for CASSLIGTADLEQYV.

The chain couples TRBV6-6 to TRBJ1-5; D is uncertain. V was trimmed by 2 bases and J by 8 bases, leaving 13 bases between them. The CDR3 has 14 residues. Germline V gene sequence: CDR1 MNHNY, CDR2 SVGAGI (reference sequence). The CDR3 sequence: CASSYPTGREPQHF. The CDR3 nucleotides read TGTGCCAGCAGTTACCCGACGGGCCGCGAGCCCCAGCATTTT.

This clone was seen only once. The rearrangement joins TRBV18 to TRBJ2-5, with a weak D call TRBD1 (6 bases). V was trimmed by 3 bases and J by 5 bases, leaving 10 bases between them. The CDR3 runs to 13 residues. Germline V lookup: CDR1 KGHSH, CDR2 LQKENI. The CDR3 region has the DNA TGTGCCAGCTCACCCGGACAGAGCGAGACCCAGTACTTC. It encodes CASSPGQSETQYF.

This clone came up a few times. This chain connects TRBV7-2 to TRBJ2-2; D remains unclear. Per germline, CDR1 SGHTA and CDR2 FQGNSA. V was pared by 0 bases and J by 1 base, with 6 bases between. The CDR3 spans 15 residues. In DNA form, the CDR3 reads TGTGCCAGCAGCTTAGCCGGTTGGAACACCGGGGAGCTGTTTTTT. Its translation is CASSLAGWNTGELFF. The whole variable domain, filled in from reference TRBV7-2 and TRBJ2-2, reads GAGVSQSPSNKVTEKGKDVELRCDPISGHTALYWYRQSLGQGLEFLIYFQGNSAPDKSGLPSDRFSAERTGGSVSTLTIQRTQQEDSAVYLCASSLAGWNTGELFFGEGSRLTVL.

The rearrangement uses TRBV21-1 and TRBJ2-7; the table assigns TRBD2, which was not confirmed against the DNA. TRBV21-1 is reported as a pseudogene. This CDR3 has 9 amino acids. The CDR3 sequence is CASRPGQYV. The CDR3 region has the DNA TGTGCCAGCCGACCGGGGCAGTACGTC.

The J gene is TRBJ2-7, the V gene TRBV5-8, with 10 nucleotides matching TRBD2. Germline values: CDR1 SGHTS, CDR2 YDEGEE. With V trimmed by 5 bases and J by 4 bases, 6 bases remained unmatched. The CDR3 runs to 14 residues. The CDR3: CASRLSGGGYEQYV. The DNA of the CDR3 is TGTGCCAGCAGGTTGAGCGGGGGGGGGTACGAGCAGTACGTC.

V and J are TRBV6-6 and TRBJ2-3; 8 bases map to TRBD2. The CDR3 spans 15 residues. Looked up from germline, CDR1 is MNHNY and CDR2 is SVGAGI (reference sequence). The CDR3: CASGRGAATTDTQYF. Here the CDR3 DNA reads TGTGCGAGCGGGCGGGGGGCGGCCACGACAGATACGCAGTATTTT.

As to this clone: The sample holds other DNA sequences that translate to the same CDR3. The chain recombines TRBV2 with TRBJ2-7; 7 bases agree with TRBD1. Looked up from germline, CDR1 is SNHLY and CDR2 is FYNNEI. V lost 5 bases and J lost 1; bases outside the gene matches: 2. CDR3 size: 13 residues. CDR3 in DNA: TGTGCCAGCAGTTTGACAGGGTCCTACGAGCAGTACGTC. Translating it yields CASSLTGSYEQYV.

This clone has only a few counts. This sequence joins TRBV9 and TRBJ1-1; 7 bases map to TRBD1. The CDR3 sequence is 15 residues long. With V trimmed by 3 bases and J by 1 base, 6 bases remained unmatched. Germline V gives CDR1 SGDLS, CDR2 YYNGEE. CDR3 in DNA: TGTGCCAGCAGCGCACAGGGGCCCTCGAACACTGAAGCTTTCTTT. It yields the protein CASSAQGPSNTEAFF.

The chain is built from TRBV7-2 and TRBJ2-5; D is uncertain. CDR1 and CDR2 (germline): SGHTA, FQGNSA. V lost 2 bases and J 5 bases, leaving 9 bases between the germline ends. The CDR3 has 13 amino acids. CDR3 residues: CASSLQVAETQYF. Written as DNA, the CDR3 is TGTGCCAGCAGCTTACAGGTCGCCGAGACCCAGTACTTC.

V and J are TRBV19 and TRBJ1-2; D remains ambiguous. CDR3 length: 12 amino acids. Trimming took 7 bases from V and 4 from J, leaving 10 bases between them. The germline V gene has CDR1 LNHDA and CDR2 SQIVND (reference sequence). The CDR3 here is CASTTQSYGYTF. The CDR3 DNA reads TGTGCCAGTACGACGCAAAGCTATGGCTACACCTTC.

The J gene is TRBJ1-2, the V gene TRBV5-1, with 7 bases fitting TRBD1. Losses at the gene ends were 4 bases for V and 0 bases for J; bases not matched to a gene: 12. Per germline, CDR1 SGHRS and CDR2 YFSETQ. CDR3 length: 17 residues. The CDR3 DNA reads TGCGCCAGCAGCCTGCAGGGGGTTGGGGCAGCTAACTATGGCTACACCTTC. This sequence encodes CASSLQGVGAANYGYTF.

This clone has just one count. The genes are TRBV5-1 and TRBJ1-2; 8 nucleotides match TRBD1. Trimming took 1 base from V and 7 from J; bases not matched to a gene: 9. Germline V gene sequence: CDR1 SGHRS, CDR2 YFSETQ. This CDR3 region has 15 residues. The CDR3 spells CASSLNVDRGAGYTF. CDR3 in DNA: TGCGCCAGCAGCTTGAATGTCGACAGGGGAGCTGGCTACACCTTC.

In this sample, this clone turned up once. The J gene is TRBJ2-1, the V gene TRBV7-8; D is ambiguous. Between the trimmed V and J ends, which lost 5 bases and 4 bases, there was a span of 12 bases. Germline-derived CDR1 and CDR2 are SGHVS and FQNEAQ. The CDR3 totals 14 residues. The CDR3 region is CASSVGGSYNEQFF. The CDR3 DNA sequence: TGTGCCAGCAGCGTAGGCGGCAGTTACAATGAGCAGTTCTTC.